This T cell receptor beta chain was observed in a study of cytomegalovirus exposure and HLA in healthy donors. On the study more broadly: Earlier, 150 million to 200 million T cells were analyzed, and 117 million unique TCR beta sequences were found among them. Regarding the study as a whole: While the bulk of TCR sequences proved rare, some public TCRs turned up in many donors.

Concerning this clone itself: Its specificity is not known.

The PCR contained 60 Vbeta and 13 Jbeta primers. Assay: immunoSEQ multiplex PCR; the TCRdb copy retains only in-frame clones and omits some. This table holds about 200,000 clones. Germline assignment: CDR1 GTSNPN and CDR2 SVGIG (reference sequence). The CDR3 runs 13 residues. V and J are TRBV30 and TRBJ2-5, with 7 positions matching TRBD2. TRBJ2-7 matches the DNA end more closely, so the J call is doubtful. The source of this sequence is a woman aged 25 to 39 in good health and CMV-seropositive. Sequencing input: PBMCs. In nucleotides, the CDR3 is TGTGCCTGGGCGGGGGTGAACTCCTACGAGCAGTACTTC. Translating it yields CAWAGVNSYEQYF.